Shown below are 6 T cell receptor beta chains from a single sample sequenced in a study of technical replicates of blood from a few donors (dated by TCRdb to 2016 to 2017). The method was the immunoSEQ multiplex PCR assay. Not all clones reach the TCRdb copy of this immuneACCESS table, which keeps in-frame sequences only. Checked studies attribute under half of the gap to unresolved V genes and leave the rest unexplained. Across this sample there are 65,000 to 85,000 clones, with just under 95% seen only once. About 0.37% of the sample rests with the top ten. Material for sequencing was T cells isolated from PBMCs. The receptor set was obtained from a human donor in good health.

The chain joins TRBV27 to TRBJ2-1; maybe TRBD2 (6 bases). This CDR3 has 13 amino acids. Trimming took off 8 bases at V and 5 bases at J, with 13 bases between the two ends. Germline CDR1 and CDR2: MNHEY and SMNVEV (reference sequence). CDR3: CASGSGGNNEQFF. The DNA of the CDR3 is TGTGCCAGCGGAAGTGGCGGGAACAATGAGCAGTTCTTC.

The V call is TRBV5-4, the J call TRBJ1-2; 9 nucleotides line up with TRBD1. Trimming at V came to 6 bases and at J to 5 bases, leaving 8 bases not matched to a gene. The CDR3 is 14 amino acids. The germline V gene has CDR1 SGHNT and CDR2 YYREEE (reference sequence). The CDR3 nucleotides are TGTGCCAGCATGTTCCGGGACAGGGTTTATGGCTACACCTTC. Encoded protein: CASMFRDRVYGYTF. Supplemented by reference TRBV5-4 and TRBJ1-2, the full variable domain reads ETGVTQSPTHLIKTRGQQVTLRCSSQSGHNTVSWYQQALGQGPQFIFQYYREEENGRGNFPPRFSGLQFPNYSSELNVNALELDDSALYLCASMFRDRVYGYTFGSGTRLTVV.

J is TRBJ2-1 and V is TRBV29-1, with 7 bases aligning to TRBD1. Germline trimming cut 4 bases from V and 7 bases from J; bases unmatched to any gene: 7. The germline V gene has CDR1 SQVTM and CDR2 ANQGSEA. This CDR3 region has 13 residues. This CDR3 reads CSVGGGAHNEQFF. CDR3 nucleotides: TGCAGCGTTGGAGGGGGCGCTCATAATGAGCAGTTCTTC.

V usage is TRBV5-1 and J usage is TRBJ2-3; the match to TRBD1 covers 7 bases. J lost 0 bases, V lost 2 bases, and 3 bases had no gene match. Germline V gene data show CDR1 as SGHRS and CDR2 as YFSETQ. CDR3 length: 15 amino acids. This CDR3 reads CASSFAQGSTDTQYF. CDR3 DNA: TGCGCCAGCAGCTTCGCACAGGGGAGCACAGATACGCAGTATTTT.

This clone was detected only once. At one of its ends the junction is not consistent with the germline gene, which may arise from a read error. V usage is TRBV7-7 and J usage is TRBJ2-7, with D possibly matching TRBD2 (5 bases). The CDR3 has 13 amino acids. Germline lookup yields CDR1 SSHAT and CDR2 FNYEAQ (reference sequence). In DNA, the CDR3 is TGTGCTAGCAGCCTCACTAGGCTCTACGAGCAGTACTTC. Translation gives CASSLTRLYEQYF.

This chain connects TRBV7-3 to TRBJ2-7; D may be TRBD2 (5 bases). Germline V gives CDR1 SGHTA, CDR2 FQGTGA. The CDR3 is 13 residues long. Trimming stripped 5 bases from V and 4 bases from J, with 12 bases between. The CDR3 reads CASSPGSPYEQYF. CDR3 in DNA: TGTGCCAGCAGCCCTGGGAGCCCATACGAGCAGTACTTC.